This T cell receptor beta chain emerged from a study of blood T cell repertoires in COVID-19. On the study more broadly: From T cells, B-cell-depleted T cells, or PBMCs came the material, which was cDNA or gDNA.

There are a few counts of this clone. The V end lost 2 bases, the J end lost 9 bases, and 9 bases lay between the germline ends. The CDR3 spans 12 residues. Germline values: CDR1 WSHSY, CDR2 SAAADI. Authors' data handling: Researchers report that nucleated cell counts were estimated from reference gene primer amplification. Only in-frame clones appear in the TCRdb table, and some are missing; sequencing was by immunoSEQ multiplex PCR. V, J and clone size derive from that table, while D and trimming were established from the DNA sequence. The table includes a few hundred thousand clones, around nine tenths detected once.

The chain employs TRBV10-2 and TRBJ2-3; the D gene is possibly TRBD2 (7 bases). This clonotype originated in a man between 60 and 75 years old who had recovered from COVID-19. Sample: peripheral blood. The CDR3: CASSEGGGTQYF. CDR3 sequence (DNA): TGCGCCAGCAGTGAGGGCGGGGGCACGCAGTATTTT.